This T cell receptor (beta chain) originates from a study of blood T cell repertoires in COVID-19. Overall study context: Samples representing acute and convalescent COVID-19 were sourced from the United States, Italy and Spain. T cells, B-cell-depleted T cells, or PBMCs supplied cDNA or gDNA.

This CDR3 contains 17 residues. The trim removed 3 bases at V and 2 bases at J, leaving 11 bases unmatched. CDR1 and CDR2 (germline): SGHRS, YFSETQ. As processed by the authors: Estimates of nucleated cell counts were drawn from the amplification of reference gene primers. The data were produced by immunoSEQ multiplex PCR, yet TCRdb's version contains in-frame clones alone and is incomplete. That table is the source of V, J and clone size, and D and trimming were worked out from the DNA. The sample gives a few hundred thousand clones, roughly 84% of which show up once; 1.9% is in the top ten. This receptor was taken from a man aged 35 to 55 with active or convalescent COVID-19. Sequencing was done on a sample of peripheral blood. The gene calls are TRBV5-1 and TRBJ2-3, with 8 nucleotides matching TRBD2. CDR3 region: CASSSGVSGRNTDTQYF. The CDR3 DNA sequence: TGCGCCAGCAGCTCCGGGGTCAGCGGGAGAAACACAGATACGCAGTATTTT.